This is a list of T cell receptor beta chains from one sample in a study of T cell repertoires in cytomegalovirus infection. TCRdb passed the reads through MiXCR, listing each CDR3 protein once. The table lists just under 550,000 distinct CDR3 sequences, around a quarter of them singletons. The specimen sequenced was PBMCs. Receptors originate from a human donor in good health (CMV status not recorded). Some clones in this sample may be carry-over from other donors' samples. CDR3s include the opening cysteine and the closing phenylalanine or tryptophan. D genes are given only for firm matches. Clone size, where shown, is once, few, many, or a class for clones that have expanded.

TRBV6-2/TRBV6-3	12	NA	NA	TRBJ1-6	CATTRGGLPLHF	TGTGCCACCACCCGGGGAGGACTACCCCTCCACTTT
TRBV6-2/TRBV6-3	13	NA	NA	TRBJ2-1	CASRPDYYNEQFF	TGTGCCAGCAGACCGGATTACTACAATGAGCAGTTCTTC
TRBV7-6	17	NA	TRBD1	TRBJ2-2	CASSLITGGAGTGELFF	TGTGCCAGCAGCTTAATAACAGGGGGCGCTGGCACCGGGGAGCTGTTTTTT
TRBV6-2/TRBV6-3	14	NA	TRBD1	TRBJ1-5	CASSYLGQGSPQHF	TGTGCCAGCAGTTACTTGGGACAGGGTTCGCCCCAGCATTTT
TRBV7-8	15	many	NA	TRBJ1-6	CASSFTRAGDSPLHF	TGTGCCAGCAGCTTTACGCGGGCAGGGGATTCACCCCTCCACTTT
TRBV30	15	NA	NA	TRBJ1-2	CAWSFGGSYNYGYTF	TGTGCCTGGAGTTTCGGGGGTTCATATAACTATGGCTACACCTTC
TRBV3-1	14	NA	NA	TRBJ2-1	CASSQDFRLGEQFF	TGTGCCAGCAGCCAAGATTTTAGGCTCGGTGAGCAGTTCTTC
TRBV7-6	14	many	NA	TRBJ1-1	CASSLGDGNTEAFF	TGTGCCAGCAGCTTGGGGGACGGGAACACTGAAGCTTTCTTT
TRBV7-3	15	few	NA	TRBJ2-1	CASSQLHFSYNEQFF	TGTGCCAGCAGCCAACTGCACTTCTCCTACAATGAGCAGTTCTTC
TRBV6-5	16	few	NA	TRBJ1-1	CASSYSAGAGGTEAFF	TGTGCCAGCAGTTACTCGGCGGGGGCGGGGGGCACTGAAGCTTTCTTT
TRBV7-6	15	few	TRBD2	TRBJ2-7	CASSSPWRGEGEQYF	TGTGCCAGCAGCTCCCCGTGGCGGGGGGAGGGCGAGCAGTACTTC
TRBV20-1	13	NA	NA	TRBJ1-1	CSARPTGSLEAFF	TGCAGTGCTAGACCGACAGGTTCGCTCGAAGCTTTCTTT
TRBV2	13	NA	NA	TRBJ2-7	CASAKDSLYEQYF	TGTGCCAGCGCAAAGGACAGTCTCTACGAGCAGTACTTC
TRBV28	18	few	NA	TRBJ2-1	CASSLYARGTAGLLEQFF	TGTGCCAGCAGTTTATACGCGCGGGGGACAGCGGGCCTTCTTGAGCAGTTCTTC
TRBV7-2	14	many	NA	TRBJ1-1	CASNPWTGSTEAFF	TGTGCCAGCAACCCATGGACCGGTTCGACTGAAGCTTTCTTT
TRBV11-1	16	NA	NA	TRBJ1-1	CASSPDGSAENTEAFF	TGTGCCAGCAGCCCAGATGGGTCCGCGGAGAACACTGAAGCTTTCTTT
TRBV20-1	12	few	NA	TRBJ1-5	CSADGPNQPQHF	TGCAGTGCTGATGGGCCAAATCAGCCCCAGCATTTT
TRBV5-6	16	few	NA	TRBJ2-1	CASSLRVSWIGDEQFF	TGTGCCAGCAGCTTGAGGGTTTCGTGGATTGGGGATGAGCAGTTCTTC
TRBV29-1	14	few	NA	TRBJ1-1	CSVGSTAVNTEAFF	TGCAGCGTGGGATCCACGGCAGTGAACACTGAAGCTTTCTTT
TRBV4-1	17	few	NA	TRBJ1-1	CASSQDVPGGVNTEAFF	TGCGCCAGCAGCCAGGACGTCCCGGGCGGGGTGAACACTGAAGCTTTCTTT
TRBV29-1	11	once	NA	TRBJ2-5	CSVVFVGTQYF	TGCAGCGTTGTGTTTGTAGGGACCCAGTACTTC
TRBV6-2/TRBV6-3	16	NA	TRBD1	TRBJ1-4	CASSTGQGALDEKLFF	TGTGCCAGCAGTACGGGACAGGGGGCATTGGATGAAAAACTGTTTTTT
TRBV7-2	14	few	NA	TRBJ1-4	CASSLRGPNEKLFF	TGTGCCAGCAGCTTGAGAGGGCCTAATGAAAAACTGTTTTTT
TRBV10-3	11	NA	NA	TRBJ2-2	CAISISGELFF	TGTGCCATCAGTATATCCGGGGAGCTGTTTTTT